The T cell receptor (beta chain) described here comes from a study of radiotherapy plus CTLA-4 blockade in lung cancer. General study findings and limits: Response, reportedly, was best predicted by interferon-beta along with early blood T cell clone dynamics. Blood TCR clones of tumor origin expanded after radiotherapy plus ipilimumab.

TCRdb's copy holds only in-frame clones and misses some; the assay was immunoSEQ multiplex PCR. The repertoire holds around 53,000 clones, 75% to 90% seen once, with 17% in the top ten. Germline V gene sequence: CDR1 LNHDA, CDR2 SQIVND (reference sequence). The CDR3 runs to 13 residues. V was pared by 0 bases and J by 6 bases, with 7 bases between. Focal radiation plus CTLA-4 blockade with ipilimumab was given to patients with chemo-refractory metastatic non-small-cell lung cancer. About this clone: Its antigen is undetermined.

This chain links TRBV19 with TRBJ2-3; D is possibly TRBD2 (6 bases). Source: peripheral blood, taken from a patient treated with radiotherapy plus ipilimumab. This receptor was taken from a human donor with non-small cell lung cancer that progressed on radiotherapy plus ipilimumab. Some clones in this sample may be carry-over from other donors' samples. The CDR3 protein is CASSIEGRDTQYF. CDR3 coding DNA: TGTGCCAGTAGTATAGAGGGGAGGGATACGCAGTATTTT.